The 16 T cell receptor beta chains presented below share a single source sample, sequenced in a study of CD8 T cells in ankylosing spondylitis. Using its own MiXCR run on the 5' RACE reads, TCRdb lists one record per CDR3 protein. The sample shows 200,000 to 300,000 distinct CDR3 sequences, roughly 8.6% of them seen only once. The source material was blood, either unsorted or a sorted T cell fraction (not recorded which). All receptors come from a male donor with ankylosing spondylitis or in good health (not recorded which).

The V call is TRBV4-2, the J call TRBJ2-5, with D tentatively TRBD1 (6 bases). This CDR3 region has 14 residues. With 0 bases removed from V and 5 bases from J, the gap between germline ends came to 10 bases. Germline assignment: CDR1 LGHNA and CDR2 YNFKEQ. The CDR3: CASSQDQRGETQYF. DNA of the CDR3: TGTGCCAGCAGCCAAGACCAAAGGGGGGAGACCCAGTACTTC.

This clonotype was counted ten times or more. V gene TRBV7-2 combines with J gene TRBJ2-1; D is unclear. The CDR3 covers 16 residues. Germline CDR1 SGHTA, CDR2 FQGNSA. V shed 1 base and J shed 0 bases, with 10 bases lying between them. The CDR3 is CASSLESFSSYNEQFF. In DNA, the CDR3 is TGTGCCAGCAGCTTAGAATCCTTTAGCTCCTACAATGAGCAGTTCTTC.

A few counts support this clonotype. The chain employs TRBV24-1 and TRBJ2-3, with 12 positions matching TRBD2. The CDR3 spans 17 residues. Germline values: CDR1 KGHDR, CDR2 SFDVKD. The J segment lost 2 bases and the V segment lost 4 bases, leaving 6 bases of the junction unmatched. DNA of the CDR3: TGTGCCACCAGTGACCTCGGGACTAGCGGGTTCACAGATACGCAGTATTTT. This encodes CATSDLGTSGFTDTQYF.

This chain uses TRBV5-1 with TRBJ1-1, with TRBD1 as a possible D gene (6 bases). Per the germline V gene, CDR1 is SGHRS and CDR2 is YFSETQ. Between the trimmed V and J ends, which lost 3 bases and 1 base, there was a span of 10 bases. The CDR3 contains 14 residues. CDR3 sequence (DNA): TGCGCCAGCAGCTCCGGGACAACGAACACTGAAGCTTTCTTT. It specifies CASSSGTTNTEAFF.

The genes are TRBV4-3 and TRBJ2-2, with 11 bases fitting TRBD2. Germline values: CDR1 LGHNA, CDR2 YSLEER. V dropped 0 bases and J dropped 0; count of bases not matched to a gene: 6. This CDR3 contains 19 residues. CDR3 region: CASSQELNSGRANTGELFF. The CDR3 region has the DNA TGCGCCAGCAGCCAAGAGCTGAATAGCGGGAGGGCGAACACCGGGGAGCTGTTTTTT.

This clonotype was seen many times. This sequence joins TRBV7-2 and TRBJ2-3, with D possibly called TRBD1 or TRBD2 (5 bases each). This CDR3 region has 14 residues. Trimming took 5 bases from V and 5 from J, leaving 14 bases between them. Germline CDR1 SGHTA, CDR2 FQGNSA. CDR3 DNA sequence: TGTGCCAGCAGCCCCCAACGGGGCGTAGATACGCAGTATTTT. Translated, it gives CASSPQRGVDTQYF.

The sample holds many counts of this clonotype. The chain employs TRBV9 and TRBJ2-1; no firm D call. CDR3 size: 12 residues. CDR1 SGDLS and CDR2 YYNGEE come from the germline V gene. Trimming removed 1 base at V and 10 bases at J, with 9 bases between. This CDR3 is CASSVSGTEQFF. In DNA, the CDR3 is TGTGCCAGCAGCGTAAGTGGAACAGAGCAGTTCTTC.

This clonotype has at least ten counts. The rearrangement joins TRBV6-1 to TRBJ1-1; 9 bases match TRBD1. Germline-derived CDR1 and CDR2 are MNHNS and SASEGT. Trimming cost V 7 bases and J 3 bases; bases outside gene matches: 9. The CDR3 is 15 residues long. The CDR3 DNA sequence: TGTGCCAGCACTATAAACAGGGGGCCGGACACTGAAGCTTTCTTT. Translated, it gives CASTINRGPDTEAFF.

This clonotype appeared many times. The V call is TRBV7-9, the J call TRBJ1-1, with a tentative D call TRBD1 (6 bases). Trimming removed 5 bases at V and 0 bases at J, with 7 bases between. The germline gives CDR1 SEHNR, CDR2 FQNEAQ (reference sequence). The CDR3 is 13 residues long. CDR3 sequence (DNA): TGTGCCAGCAGCCGGACAGTGAACACTGAAGCTTTCTTT. Translating gives CASSRTVNTEAFF.

This clonotype has just a few counts. The chain employs TRBV20-1 and TRBJ2-3; 8 bases agree with TRBD2. The CDR3 contains 15 residues. The V gene end was trimmed by 0 bases and the J gene end by 6 bases; junction bases not matched to a gene: 8. CDR1 DFQATT and CDR2 SNEGSKA come from the germline V gene (reference sequence). The CDR3 DNA follows: TGCAGTGCTAGAGATCCGACGGGAGGGCCGGATACGCAGTATTTT. Its protein product is CSARDPTGGPDTQYF.

This clonotype was observed at least ten times. The chain uses TRBV14 and TRBJ1-3; D unresolved. The V and J ends lost 4 bases and 4 bases respectively, with 5 bases between them. Germline CDR1 reads SGHDN; CDR2 reads FVKESK. The length of the CDR3 is 12 residues. The CDR3 sequence: CASSPRGNTIYF. The CDR3 bases are TGTGCCAGCAGCCCCCGGGGAAACACCATATATTTT.

The CDR3 sequence: CASSPRNTGANVLTF. CDR3 in DNA: TGTGCCAGCAGCCCTCGCAACACTGGGGCCAACGTCCTGACTTTC. The rearrangement links TRBV7-2 to TRBJ2-6; D remains unclear. In germline, CDR1 is SGHTA, CDR2 FQGNSA. The length of the CDR3 is 15 residues. V lost 5 bases, J lost 2 bases, and 10 bases lay in between.

In regard to this clonotype: A much larger clone lies a single base off, so this may be a read error. CDR3 loop: CASSGIEQGVNSSLHF. DNA for the CDR3: TGCGCCAGCAGCGGAATAGAACAGGGGGTCAATTCATCCCTCCACTTT. V is TRBV5-1 and J is TRBJ1-6; TRBD1 aligns across 8 bases. The CDR3 consists of 16 residues. Germline CDR1 reads SGHRS; CDR2 reads YFSETQ.

This clonotype was seen many times. The genes are TRBV6-1 and TRBJ2-7; D might be TRBD1 (6 bases). V was pared by 6 bases and J by 5 bases, with 14 bases between. The CDR3 totals 13 residues. Germline V gene lookup returns CDR1 MNHNS and CDR2 SASEGT. The CDR3 DNA reads TGTGCCAGCAGGCTACTGACAGGAAACGAGCAGTACTTC. It is translated as CASRLLTGNEQYF.

The chain has TRBV3-1 and TRBJ2-7; 10 bases align to TRBD2. Germline CDR1 LGHDT, CDR2 YNNKEL (reference sequence). The V gene end was trimmed by 1 base and the J gene end by 3 bases; junction bases not matched to a gene: 3. The CDR3 is 15 amino acids. The CDR3 DNA reads TGTGCCAGCAGCCAAGGGGCTAGCGGGGGCTACGAGCAGTACTTC. Its protein is CASSQGASGGYEQYF.

This clonotype appeared many times. V and J are TRBV20-1 and TRBJ2-1; D is uncertain. Trimming cost V 1 base and J 3 bases, with 13 bases left between them. The CDR3 covers 15 residues. The germline V gene has CDR1 DFQATT and CDR2 SNEGSKA (reference sequence). The CDR3: CSARGWGRIYNEQFF. In DNA form, the CDR3 reads TGCAGTGCTAGAGGGTGGGGTAGGATCTACAATGAGCAGTTCTTC.